A selection of T cell receptor beta chains follows, all from one sample in a study of cytotoxic CD8 clonotypes in ibrutinib-treated CLL. This table comes from immunoSEQ multiplex PCR, and its TCRdb copy is limited to in-frame clones, with some not included. Of some 130,000 clones in the sample, 70% to 90% were seen once. Sequenced material: PBMCs, taken after 24 months of ibrutinib treatment. The source is a human donor with chronic lymphocytic leukemia. CDR3s include the opening cysteine and the closing phenylalanine or tryptophan. D genes are given only for firm matches. Expanded clones get a size class; other rows say once, few or many, or leave the size out.

TRBV27	.	13	.	TRBJ2-7	CASRDPGVYEQYF	TGTGCCAGCAGAGACCCGGGGGTCTACGAGCAGTACTTC
TRBV10-1	.	15	.	TRBJ2-1	CASSEGQGNYNEQFF	TGCGCCAGCAGTGAGGGGCAGGGAAACTACAATGAGCAGTTCTTC
TRBV7-9	.	12	.	TRBJ2-7	CASWSSPYEQYF	TGTGCCTCTTGGTCCAGCCCCTACGAGCAGTACTTC
TRBV28	.	15	.	TRBJ2-5	CASSPPGTGAETQYF	TGTGCCAGCAGTCCGCCGGGGACGGGGGCAGAGACCCAGTACTTC
TRBV4-3	TRBD1	15	.	TRBJ1-2	CASSQPGQGNYGYTF	TGCGCCAGCAGCCAGCCGGGACAGGGAAACTATGGCTACACCTTC
TRBV6-6	.	13	.	TRBJ2-7	CASSSSGGYEQYF	TGTGCCAGCAGTTCGTCAGGGGGGTACGAGCAGTACTTC
TRBV18	.	14	.	TRBJ2-2	CASSRDLNTGELFF	TGTGCCAGTTCCCGGGACTTGAACACCGGGGAGCTGTTTTTT
TRBV16	TRBD1	14	.	TRBJ1-2	CASSQSRTGGGYTF	TGTGCCAGCAGCCAATCGCGGACAGGGGGAGGCTACACCTTC
TRBV7-9	.	15	.	TRBJ1-1	CASSLLPGGYTEAFF	TGTGCCAGCAGCTTATTGCCGGGGGGGTACACTGAAGCTTTCTTT
TRBV7-9	.	13	.	TRBJ1-5	CASSLEGRQPQHF	TGTGCCAGCAGCTTAGAAGGACGTCAGCCCCAGCATTTT
TRBV19	.	12	.	TRBJ2-5	CASSIWGETQYF	TGTGCCAGTAGTATTTGGGGGGAGACCCAGTACTTC
TRBV30	.	14	few	TRBJ2-7	CAFLPARGAREQYF	TGTGCCTTCTTACCGGCCCGGGGGGCTAGGGAGCAGTACTTC
TRBV5-1	TRBD1	15	.	TRBJ1-2	CASKWDRGPARGYTF	TGCGCCAGCAAATGGGACAGGGGGCCGGCAAGAGGCTACACCTTC
TRBV7-9	.	13	.	TRBJ1-1	CASSATVNTEAFF	TGTGCCAGCAGCGCCACAGTTAACACTGAAGCTTTCTTT
TRBV29-1	.	15	few	TRBJ2-1	CSVEDLRGGGNEQFF	TGCAGCGTTGAAGATCTTCGGGGTGGGGGCAATGAGCAGTTCTTC
TRBV9	.	13	.	TRBJ2-7	CASSVSVRDEQYF	TGTGCCAGCAGCGTAAGTGTGAGGGACGAGCAGTACTTC
TRBV5-6	.	15	.	TRBJ2-2	CASSLGSGRTGELFF	TGTGCCAGCAGCTTGGGAAGCGGGCGGACCGGGGAGCTGTTTTTT
TRBV28	TRBD2	14	.	TRBJ2-7	CASRSTSGRREQYF	TGTGCCAGCAGATCCACTAGCGGGAGGAGAGAGCAGTACTTC
TRBV6-1	.	13	.	TRBJ1-2	CASTLWSGSGYTF	TGTGCCAGCACTCTATGGTCAGGGAGCGGCTACACCTTC
TRBV7-2	TRBD2	16	.	TRBJ2-1	CASSSVSGAIYNEQFF	TGTGCCAGCAGCTCCGTTAGCGGGGCTATCTACAATGAGCAGTTCTTC
TRBV6-4	.	16	.	TRBJ2-6	CASSADRASGANVLTF	TGTGCCAGCAGTGCCGATCGGGCCTCTGGGGCCAACGTCCTGACTTTC
TRBV6-6	TRBD1	14	.	TRBJ2-7	CASRVDRDKNEQYF	TGTGCCAGCAGGGTGGACAGGGATAAAAACGAGCAGTACTTC
TRBV10-3	TRBD1	14	.	TRBJ1-2	CATDRGDSNYGYTF	TGTGCCACAGACAGGGGTGACTCCAACTATGGCTACACCTTC
TRBV4-2	TRBD1	14	.	TRBJ1-3	CASSQGQGGNTIYF	TGTGCCAGCAGCCAAGGTCAGGGGGGGAACACCATATATTTT
TRBV28	.	16	.	TRBJ2-2	CASSLWQVVNTGELFF	TGTGCCAGCAGTTTATGGCAGGTTGTGAACACCGGGGAGCTGTTTTTT
TRBV28	.	12	.	TRBJ2-1	CASSPLYNEQFF	TGTGCCAGCAGCCCCCTCTACAATGAGCAGTTCTTC
TRBV11-2	.	13	few	TRBJ1-1	CASSPTGNTEAFF	TGTGCCAGCAGCCCGACAGGGAACACTGAAGCTTTCTTT
TRBV28	.	13	.	TRBJ1-2	CASSFGVGYGYTF	TGTGCCAGCAGTTTCGGGGTGGGCTATGGCTACACCTTC
TRBV6-1	.	13	.	TRBJ1-4	CASIRATNEKLFF	TGTGCCAGCATACGGGCAACTAATGAAAAACTGTTTTTT
TRBV11-1	.	11	.	TRBJ1-1	CASSLSGPAFF	TGTGCCAGCAGCTTATCAGGGCCCGCTTTCTTT
TRBV7-2	.	11	.	TRBJ2-7	CASSSTYEQYF	TGTGCCAGCAGCTCAACCTACGAGCAGTACTTC
TRBV19	.	13	few	TRBJ1-3	CASSIADGNTIYF	TGTGCCAGTAGTATAGCGGATGGAAACACCATATATTTT
TRBV7-8	.	15	.	TRBJ1-1	CASSLTITGNTEAFF	TGTGCCAGCAGCTTAACGATAACAGGGAACACTGAAGCTTTCTTT
TRBV27	.	14	.	TRBJ1-4	CASSAAWTNEKLFF	TGTGCCAGCAGTGCCGCCTGGACTAATGAAAAACTGTTTTTT
TRBV11-2	TRBD1	15	.	TRBJ2-5	CASSHPPGTGETQYF	TGTGCCAGCAGCCACCCCCCTGGGACAGGGGAGACCCAGTACTTC
TRBV19	TRBD1	14	.	TRBJ1-5	CASSPRQGGQPQHF	TGTGCCAGTAGTCCCCGACAGGGAGGCCAGCCCCAGCATTTT
TRBV2	.	13	.	TRBJ2-5	CASTIGGGQTQYF	TGTGCCAGCACGATAGGCGGGGGCCAGACCCAGTACTTC
TRBV19	.	12	.	TRBJ2-5	CASSMVQETQYF	TGTGCCAGTAGTATGGTCCAAGAGACCCAGTACTTC
TRBV28	.	15	once	TRBJ1-4	CASSQRAKLARKLFF	TGTGCCAGCAGTCAACGGGCCAAACTTGCGAGGAAACTGTTTTTT
TRBV18	TRBD1	16	.	TRBJ1-2	CASSPGQGIGASGYTF	TGTGCCAGCTCACCCGGACAGGGGATAGGAGCAAGCGGCTACACCTTC
TRBV29-1	TRBD2	12	.	TRBJ2-7	CSGLAAGYEQYF	TGCAGCGGACTAGCGGCCGGGTACGAGCAGTACTTC
TRBV6-5	.	15	.	TRBJ2-5	CASSYSGTLQETQYF	TGTGCCAGCAGTTACTCCGGGACACTGCAAGAGACCCAGTACTTC
TRBV5-1	TRBD2	16	.	TRBJ2-5	CASSLDFTSGVETQYF	TGCGCCAGCAGCTTAGACTTTACTAGCGGGGTGGAGACCCAGTACTTC
TRBV7-8	TRBD1	13	once	TRBJ2-5	CASSVGQEETQYF	TGTGCCAGCAGCGTAGGACAGGAAGAGACCCAGTACTTC
TRBV19	.	15	.	TRBJ1-2	CASTLAGVLGYGYTF	TGTGCCAGTACCTTGGCGGGGGTATTGGGCTATGGCTACACCTTC
TRBV19	.	13	.	TRBJ1-2	CASSYRDPGGYTF	TGTGCCAGTAGTTACCGGGACCCCGGGGGCTACACCTTC
TRBV28	TRBD2	14	.	TRBJ2-1	CASSLAGGRNEQFF	TGTGCCAGCAGTTTAGCGGGGGGGCGGAATGAGCAGTTCTTC
TRBV28	.	16	.	TRBJ1-2	CASRTTMTVLNYGYTF	TGTGCCAGCAGAACAACCATGACAGTGCTTAACTATGGCTACACCTTC
TRBV6-5	.	16	.	TRBJ1-6	CASSSHLGAVGSPLHF	TGTGCCAGCAGTTCCCACCTGGGGGCGGTTGGTTCACCCCTCCACTTT
TRBV5-1	TRBD1	15	.	TRBJ1-1	CASSLAGTGDTEAFF	TGCGCCAGCAGCTTGGCTGGGACAGGGGACACTGAAGCTTTCTTT
TRBV5-1	TRBD1	14	once	TRBJ1-4	CASSLARGHEKLFF	TGCGCCAGCAGCTTGGCCAGGGGGCACGAAAAACTGTTTTTT
TRBV15	.	15	.	TRBJ2-5	CATSRDPGARETQYF	TGTGCCACCAGCAGAGATCCCGGGGCTCGGGAGACCCAGTACTTC